The 9 T cell receptor beta chains given below trace back to one sample, sequenced in a study of blood T cell repertoires in COVID-19. TCRdb keeps only in-frame clones here, not all; method: immunoSEQ multiplex PCR. The table lists 150,000 to 200,000 clones, under 90% of them singletons. Input material: PBMCs or T cells enriched from blood (not recorded which). These receptors all stem from a man in his forties or fifties who had recovered from COVID-19.

This chain links TRBV7-2 with TRBJ2-7, with 8 bases that match TRBD2. V dropped 3 bases and J dropped 6; count of bases not matched to a gene: 10. The CDR3 has 15 residues. CDR1 and CDR2 (germline): SGHTA, FQGNSA. CDR3 sequence (DNA): TGTGCCAGCAGCTTTATCGGGGGGGCCATTGGCGAGCAGTACTTC. Its translation: CASSFIGGAIGEQYF.

The chain's CDR3 is CASLDRGSSYEQYF. The CDR3, as DNA: TGTGCCAGCCTGGACAGGGGGAGCTCCTACGAGCAGTACTTC. The rearrangement uses TRBV6-5 and TRBJ2-7; 10 nucleotides line up with TRBD1. This CDR3 spans 14 amino acids. Germline CDR1 reads MNHEY; CDR2 reads SVGAGI. Unmatched junction bases numbered 4, after V lost 8 bases and J lost 0 bases.

CDR3 residues: CASSRGHLQSYEQYF. The CDR3 nucleotides read TGTGCCAGTAGCCGGGGACATTTACAGAGCTACGAGCAGTACTTC. The chain has TRBV19 and TRBJ2-7; tentative D call: TRBD1 (6 bases). This CDR3 has 15 residues. Per germline, CDR1 LNHDA and CDR2 SQIVND (reference sequence). The V and J ends lost 6 bases and 3 bases respectively, with 18 bases between them.

The rearrangement joins TRBV28 to TRBJ2-3, with 9 bases lining up with TRBD2. V was pared by 6 bases and J by 1 base, with 5 bases of the junction left unmatched. Germline V gives CDR1 MDHEN, CDR2 SYDVKM. The CDR3 sequence is 15 residues long. This chain's CDR3 is CASSPAGGRTDTQYF. CDR3 in DNA: TGTGCCAGCAGCCCAGCGGGGGGTCGCACAGATACGCAGTATTTT.

V gene TRBV5-1 combines with J gene TRBJ2-1; 14 bases fit TRBD2. The CDR3 has 14 amino acids. Trimming took 6 bases from V and 9 from J; bases not matched to a gene: 5. CDR1 SGHRS and CDR2 YFSETQ come from the germline V gene. The CDR3 sequence: CASIGTSGGGEQFF. The CDR3 DNA sequence: TGCGCCAGCATCGGGACTAGCGGGGGTGGTGAGCAGTTCTTC.

The chain links TRBV27 to TRBJ1-5; 10 bases align to TRBD1. CDR1 is MNHEY, CDR2 SMNVEV, per germline (reference sequence). The CDR3 consists of 15 residues. Unmatched junction bases numbered 11, after V lost 8 bases and J lost 7 bases. The CDR3 spells CASHSGTGAFQPQHF. The DNA for the CDR3 is TGTGCCAGCCATTCCGGGACAGGGGCTTTCCAGCCCCAGCATTTT.

V and J are TRBV27 and TRBJ1-4; D is perhaps TRBD1 (6 bases). The length of the CDR3 is 15 residues. CDR1 is MNHEY, CDR2 SMNVEV, per germline (reference sequence). Trimming cost V 4 bases and J 8 bases, with 17 bases left between them. The CDR3 DNA is TGTGCCAGCAGTTCCTCGGGACAAGTGGCCGAAAAACTGTTTTTT. Its translation: CASSSSGQVAEKLFF. The whole variable domain, filled in from reference TRBV27 and TRBJ1-4, reads EAQVTQNPRYLITVTGKKLTVTCSQNMNHEYMSWYRQDPGLGLRQIYYSMNVEVTDKGDVPEGYKVSRKEKRNFPLILESPSPNQTSLYFCASSSSGQVAEKLFFGSGTQLSVL.

The CDR3 here is CASSYPTGKVSMNTEAFF. The CDR3 DNA sequence: TGTGCCAGCAGTTACCCGACAGGGAAGGTTTCTATGAACACTGAAGCTTTCTTT. The chain is built from TRBV6-2 or TRBV6-3 and TRBJ1-1, with 7 positions matching TRBD1. Germline lookup yields CDR1 MNHEY and CDR2 SVGEGT. This CDR3 has 18 amino acids. Losses at the gene ends were 2 bases for V and 0 bases for J; bases not matched to a gene: 12.

The V call is TRBV2, the J call TRBJ2-5; weak D call: TRBD1 (6 bases). Germline CDR1 is SNHLY and CDR2 is FYNNEI. This CDR3 has 15 residues. V gave up 6 bases and J gave up 1 base, with 15 bases separating them. The CDR3 sequence: CASRAQGNPQETQYF. CDR3 coding DNA: TGTGCCAGCAGGGCACAGGGAAACCCCCAAGAGACCCAGTACTTC.